A single sample gave rise to the 25 T cell receptor beta chains below, sequenced in a study of early T cells in non-severe SARS-CoV-2 infection. TCRdb itself ran the 5' RACE reads through MiXCR, one entry per CDR3 protein. The data contain roughly 60,000 distinct CDR3 sequences, around 6% of them singletons. The sample consisted of whole blood. These receptors came from an adult who was a healthcare worker with PCR-confirmed SARS-CoV-2 infection or an uninfected control (not recorded which).

This chain uses TRBV28 with TRBJ2-3; 7 bases are a match to TRBD2. The V gene's germline CDR1 is MDHEN and CDR2 SYDVKM. V dropped 5 bases and J dropped 2; count of bases not matched to a gene: 10. The CDR3 totals 16 residues. In DNA, the CDR3 is TGTGCCAGCAGTGGGCGTGGAAGCGGGACCACAGATACGCAGTATTTT. The encoded protein is CASSGRGSGTTDTQYF. Based on the CDR3 plus reference TRBV28 and TRBJ2-3, the full variable domain is DVKVTQSSRYLVKRTGEKVFLECVQDMDHENMFWYRQDPGLGLRLIYFSYDVKMKEKGDIPEGYSVSREKKERFSLILESASTNQTSMYLCASSGRGSGTTDTQYFGPGTRLTVL.

This clonotype has a count of ten or more. V gene TRBV6-1 combines with J gene TRBJ1-4, with D unresolved. V lost 4 bases and J lost 4, with 7 bases in between. Per the germline V gene, CDR1 is MNHNS and CDR2 is SASEGT. The CDR3 has 13 amino acids. The CDR3 reads CASSVAINEKLFF. As DNA, the CDR3 is TGTGCCAGCAGTGTGGCGATTAATGAAAAACTGTTTTTT.

This clonotype has a count of ten or more. The chain is built from TRBV20-1 and TRBJ2-7; 8 bases are shared with TRBD1. The CDR3 extends over 14 amino acids. Germline loops: CDR1 DFQATT, CDR2 SNEGSKA (reference sequence). The ends lost 2 bases at V and 1 base at J; junction bases unmatched: 4. CDR3 residues: CSARTGQGSYEQYF. DNA of the CDR3: TGCAGTGCTAGAACCGGACAGGGATCCTACGAGCAGTACTTC.

This rearrangement joins TRBV5-1 to TRBJ2-3; unclear D gene. Looked up from germline, CDR1 is SGHRS and CDR2 is YFSETQ. There are 12 residues in the CDR3. The V and J ends lost 4 bases and 2 bases respectively, with 5 bases between them. This CDR3 reads CASSQNTDTQYF. DNA for the CDR3: TGCGCCAGCAGCCAAAACACAGATACGCAGTATTTT.

This clonotype was seen ten or more times. The V gene is TRBV6-5, the J gene TRBJ1-5, with 9 bases that match TRBD1. The CDR3 covers 14 residues. CDR1 is MNHEY and CDR2 is SVGAGI in the germline V gene. The trim removed 11 bases at V and 5 bases at J, leaving 10 bases unmatched. CDR3 bases: TGTGCCTCCTCAGAGGACAGGGGAGATCAGCCCCAGCATTTT. Protein product: CASSEDRGDQPQHF.

V gene TRBV24-1 combines with J gene TRBJ2-1, with D possibly matching TRBD2 (5 bases). CDR1 is KGHDR and CDR2 is SFDVKD in the germline V gene. The CDR3 length is 13 residues. The CDR3 loop reads CGTEERAYNEQFF. The CDR3 bases are TGTGGGACGGAGGAGAGGGCCTACAATGAGCAGTTCTTC.

This clonotype appeared many times. V gene TRBV6-1 combines with J gene TRBJ1-1; D is uncertain. This CDR3 has 12 residues. Germline CDR1 and CDR2: MNHNS and SASEGT. V was pared by 3 bases and J by 1 base, with 3 bases between. CDR3 DNA: TGTGCCAGCAGTGAGGGGAACACTGAAGCTTTCTTT. This gives the protein CASSEGNTEAFF.

This sequence joins TRBV12-3 or TRBV12-4 and TRBJ2-2; D is ambiguous. This CDR3 comprises 13 residues. Trimming pared 1 base from V and 11 bases from J, leaving 11 bases between. CDR3 amino acids: CASSLVNGVELFF. DNA of the CDR3: TGTGCCAGCAGTTTAGTGAATGGCGTTGAGCTGTTTTTT.

This clonotype was detected many times. The chain is built from TRBV7-9 and TRBJ2-7; D possibly matches TRBD1 or TRBD2 (6 bases each). This CDR3 contains 14 residues. Germline V gene lookup returns CDR1 SEHNR and CDR2 FQNEAQ (reference sequence). Trimming removed 5 bases at V and 6 bases at J, with 17 bases between. CDR3: CASSTSTGGLEQYF. DNA for the CDR3: TGTGCCAGCAGCACCTCGACAGGAGGGCTCGAGCAGTACTTC.

This clonotype was seen a few times. V usage is TRBV7-6 and J usage is TRBJ2-3; 13 positions agree with TRBD2. This CDR3 is built from 18 residues. Trimming at V came to 0 bases and at J to 6 bases, leaving 9 bases not matched to a gene. Germline V lookup: CDR1 SGHVS, CDR2 FNYEAQ. CDR3 nucleotides: TGTGCCAGCAGCTTAGCGATACTAGCGGGAGGGCCGGCGGATACGCAGTATTTT. This codes for CASSLAILAGGPADTQYF.

The chain uses TRBV2 and TRBJ2-7; D is perhaps TRBD2 (6 bases). CDR3 length: 14 amino acids. Germline V gene data show CDR1 as SNHLY and CDR2 as FYNNEI. V was clipped by 6 bases and J by 4 bases, with 16 bases between them. CDR3 region: CASRFGTGFYEQYF. DNA for the CDR3: TGTGCCAGCAGATTCGGGACTGGTTTTTACGAGCAGTACTTC.

V is TRBV6-1 and J is TRBJ2-3; D is uncertain. V was cut by 2 bases and J by 6 bases, with 12 bases left in between. The CDR3 has 14 residues. Germline-derived CDR1 and CDR2 are MNHNS and SASEGT. Here the CDR3 reads CASSEIGTPDTQYF. In DNA, the CDR3 is TGTGCCAGCAGTGAAATCGGAACCCCTGATACGCAGTATTTT.

This clonotype was counted ten times or more. V is TRBV7-2 and J is TRBJ2-7; 7 bases align to TRBD2. Trimming took 4 bases from V and 3 from J; bases not matched to a gene: 6. Germline-derived CDR1 and CDR2 are SGHTA and FQGNSA. CDR3 length: 14 residues. Here the CDR3 reads CASSYSGAGYEQYF. CDR3 coding DNA: TGTGCCAGCAGCTACAGCGGGGCCGGCTACGAGCAGTACTTC.

The CDR3, as DNA: TGTGCCAGTGGCGCCGCGGGACTAGCGCCCACTAACGAGCAGTACTTC. The encoded protein is CASGAAGLAPTNEQYF. The V gene is TRBV2, the J gene TRBJ2-7; the match to TRBD2 covers 10 bases. J lost 5 bases, V lost 9 bases, and 16 bases had no gene match. This CDR3 contains 16 residues. CDR1 and CDR2 from the germline V gene are SNHLY and FYNNEI. The complete variable domain, with remaining parts taken from reference TRBV2 and TRBJ2-7, reads EPEVTQTPSHQVTQMGQEVILRCVPISNHLYFYWYRQILGQKVEFLVSFYNNEISEKSEIFDDQFSVERPDGSNFTLKIRSTKLEDSAMYFCASGAAGLAPTNEQYFGPGTRLTVT.

This clonotype appeared many times. V gene TRBV6-1 combines with J gene TRBJ1-2, with D perhaps TRBD1 (5 bases). The ends were cut back, 7 bases at V and 4 bases at J, with 16 bases in the middle. Germline V lookup: CDR1 MNHNS, CDR2 SASEGT. CDR3 length: 14 amino acids. CDR3 sequence reads: CASTIRGRIYGYTF. The CDR3, as DNA: TGTGCCAGCACCATACGGGGACGGATCTATGGCTACACCTTC.

This clonotype has a handful of counts. The chain employs TRBV7-2 and TRBJ2-7; D may be TRBD2 (6 bases). The germline V gene encodes CDR1 SGHTA and CDR2 FQGNSA. Trimming stripped 3 bases from V and 4 bases from J, with 16 bases between. The CDR3 spans 15 residues. CDR3 sequence (DNA): TGTGCCAGCAGCTTGAGACTGCAACGGGAGTACGAGCAGTACTTC. It translates to CASSLRLQREYEQYF.

This clonotype was seen many times. Here the CDR3 reads CASSFEPLRTEAFF. In nucleotides, the CDR3 is TGTGCCAGCAGCTTCGAACCTCTAAGGACTGAAGCTTTCTTT. The chain uses TRBV5-4 and TRBJ1-1; D is unresolved. V lost 2 bases, J lost 5 bases, and 13 bases lay in between. The CDR3 spans 14 residues. Germline CDR1 and CDR2: SGHNT and YYREEE (reference sequence).

This clonotype appeared many times. The V and J genes are TRBV5-1 and TRBJ2-7; D is tentatively TRBD1 or TRBD2 (5 bases each). V was shortened by 4 bases and J by 0 bases, with 20 bases between the two germline ends. The germline gives CDR1 SGHRS, CDR2 YFSETQ. CDR3 length: 17 amino acids. CDR3 sequence reads: CASSVSTRAGGSYEQYF. The CDR3, as DNA: TGCGCCAGCAGCGTGAGTACAAGGGCTGGGGGCTCCTACGAGCAGTACTTC.

There are many counts of this clonotype. The chain uses TRBV27 and TRBJ1-5; tentatively, D is TRBD1 (6 bases). The V gene lost 3 bases and the J gene lost 0 bases, with 12 bases spanning the gap. Per germline, CDR1 MNHEY and CDR2 SMNVEV (reference sequence). The CDR3 extends over 16 amino acids. The CDR3 sequence: CASSLTGVNSNQPQHF. DNA for the CDR3: TGTGCCAGCAGTTTGACAGGAGTAAATAGCAATCAGCCCCAGCATTTT.

This clonotype was seen repeatedly, ten times or more. The chain joins TRBV18 to TRBJ1-5; D is ambiguous. V shed 4 bases and J shed 2 bases, with 12 bases lying between them. This CDR3 contains 15 residues. Germline CDR1 KGHSH, CDR2 LQKENI. The CDR3 here is CASSQSERGNQPQHF. DNA for the CDR3: TGTGCCAGCTCACAGTCTGAACGCGGCAATCAGCCCCAGCATTTT.

This clonotype showed up many times. CDR3 bases: TGTGCCAGCGAGGGAAACACCATATATTTT. It yields the protein CASEGNTIYF. The V call is TRBV6-4, the J call TRBJ1-3; D is uncertain. V was pared by 8 bases and J by 4 bases, with 3 bases between. The V gene's germline CDR1 is MRHNA and CDR2 SNTAGT. This CDR3 contains 10 residues.

This clonotype was picked up many times. The rearrangement uses TRBV6-6 and TRBJ2-7; D perhaps matches TRBD1 (6 bases). The V end lost 6 bases, the J end lost 2 bases, and 11 bases lay between the germline ends. Germline V gene sequence: CDR1 MNHNY, CDR2 SVGAGI (reference sequence). The CDR3 loop spans 13 amino acids. The CDR3 region is CASSPGTTYEQYF. The DNA of the CDR3 is TGTGCCAGCAGCCCCGGGACAACCTACGAGCAGTACTTC.

This clonotype was found a few times. This rearrangement joins TRBV28 to TRBJ1-2; D unclear. V dropped 2 bases and J dropped 6 bases, with 7 bases sitting between them. Germline loops: CDR1 MDHEN, CDR2 SYDVKM. The CDR3 length is 12 residues. CDR3 DNA sequence: TGTGCCAGCAGTTTACCAGTGCATGGCTACACCTTC. Its protein product is CASSLPVHGYTF.

Of note for this clonotype: A much larger clone differs from this one at a single base, so this may be a read error. The chain uses TRBV14 and TRBJ2-3; D perhaps matches TRBD2 (5 bases). The CDR3 runs to 16 residues. Germline V lookup: CDR1 SGHDN, CDR2 FVKESK. CDR3 sequence (DNA): TGTCCCAGCAGCCAAGATTTGGGCATTAGCGCAGATACGCAGTATTTT. This encodes CPSSQDLGISADTQYF.

A note on this clonotype: A read error may be the cause here, since a much bigger clone is one base away. Without the conserved terminal phenylalanine or tryptophan, this CDR3 likely stems from a read error. V is TRBV11-1 and J is TRBJ2-2; D perhaps matches TRBD1 (5 bases). V lost 4 bases and J lost 6, with 12 bases in between. The germline gives CDR1 SGHAT, CDR2 FQDESV (reference sequence). The CDR3 loop spans 14 amino acids. CDR3 residues: CASSSARGSGELFL. CDR3 nucleotide sequence: TGTGCCAGCAGCTCAGCAAGGGGCTCCGGGGAGCTGTTTCTT.